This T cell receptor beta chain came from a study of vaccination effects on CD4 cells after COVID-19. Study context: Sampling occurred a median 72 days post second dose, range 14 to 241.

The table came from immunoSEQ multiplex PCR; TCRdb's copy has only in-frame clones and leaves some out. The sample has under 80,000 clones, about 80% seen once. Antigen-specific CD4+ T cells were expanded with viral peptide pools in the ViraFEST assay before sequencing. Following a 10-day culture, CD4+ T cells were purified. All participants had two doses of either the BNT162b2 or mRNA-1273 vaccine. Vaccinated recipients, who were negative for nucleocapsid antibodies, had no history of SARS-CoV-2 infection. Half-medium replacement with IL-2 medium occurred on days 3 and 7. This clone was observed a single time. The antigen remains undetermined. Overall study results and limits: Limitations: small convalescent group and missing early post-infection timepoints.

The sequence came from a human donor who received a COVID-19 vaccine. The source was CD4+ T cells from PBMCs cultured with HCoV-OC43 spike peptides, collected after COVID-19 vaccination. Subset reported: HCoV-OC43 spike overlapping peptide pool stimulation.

Here the CDR3 reads CATSERRGQGVTDTQYF. For the CDR3, the DNA is TGTGCCACCAGTGAACGGAGAGGTCAGGGGGTCACAGATACGCAGTATTTT. The V gene is TRBV24-1, the J gene TRBJ2-3; 7 nucleotides match TRBD1. The V gene's germline CDR1 is KGHDR and CDR2 SFDVKD. V gave up 4 bases and J gave up 2 bases; unmatched junction bases: 11. There are 17 residues in the CDR3.